A selection of T cell receptor beta chains follows, all from one sample in a study of cytomegalovirus exposure and HLA in healthy donors. TCRdb's copy holds only in-frame clones and misses some; the assay was immunoSEQ multiplex PCR. The table shows 150,000 to 200,000 clones, with over 60% occurring only once. The sequenced sample consisted of PBMCs. The receptors originated from a woman aged 40-49 years in good health and CMV-seronegative. CDR3s include the opening cysteine and the closing phenylalanine or tryptophan. Each record gives: clone size, J gene, CDR3 length, V gene, D gene, CDR3 DNA, CDR3 protein. D genes are given only for firm matches. Expanded clones are given a class, and other clones once, few, many or no size at all.

size: NA; J: TRBJ2-7; length: 14; V: TRBV9; D: NA; DNA: TGTGCCAGCAGCGCAGATGGGAGCTCCTACGAGCAGTACTTC; CDR3: CASSADGSSYEQYF
size: NA; J: TRBJ2-2; length: 14; V: TRBV7-6; D: NA; DNA: TGTGCCAGCAGCTTAGTAGAGGAAACCGGGGAGCTGTTTTTT; CDR3: CASSLVEETGELFF
size: once; J: TRBJ2-6; length: 18; V: TRBV27; D: TRBD1; DNA: TGTGCCAGCAGTTTAGGGGGACAGGGGGTTCCTGGGGCCAACGTCCTGACTTTC; CDR3: CASSLGGQGVPGANVLTF
size: few; J: TRBJ1-4; length: 18; V: TRBV6-1; D: TRBD1; DNA: TGTGCCAGCAGTGAAGGGGGAACGGTAAGGGGGCTACAGAGGAAACTGTTTTTT; CDR3: CASSEGGTVRGLQRKLFF
size: few; J: TRBJ2-5; length: 14; V: TRBV7-2; D: NA; DNA: TGTGCCAGCAGCTTAGACAGCATCCAAGAGACCCAGTACTTC; CDR3: CASSLDSIQETQYF
size: NA; J: TRBJ1-1; length: 13; V: TRBV6-5; D: NA; DNA: TGTGCCAGCAGCTCCAGACAGTACACTGAAGCTTTCTTT; CDR3: CASSSRQYTEAFF
size: NA; J: TRBJ2-3; length: 17; V: TRBV13; D: TRBD2; DNA: TGTGCCAGCAGCTTGGCTAGCGGGAGGCCTAGCACAGATACGCAGTATTTT; CDR3: CASSLASGRPSTDTQYF
size: NA; J: TRBJ1-6; length: 15; V: TRBV2; D: NA; DNA: TGTGCCAGCAGTGAACAAGGGACAAATAATTCACCCCTCCACTTT; CDR3: CASSEQGTNNSPLHF
size: NA; J: TRBJ1-5; length: 12; V: TRBV29-1; D: NA; DNA: TGCAGCGTTATTCCCTTCAATCAGCCCCAGCATTTT; CDR3: CSVIPFNQPQHF
size: NA; J: TRBJ1-2; length: 14; V: TRBV5-4; D: NA; DNA: TGTGCCAGCAGCCTCAGGGGCGATAACTATGGCTACACCTTC; CDR3: CASSLRGDNYGYTF
size: NA; J: TRBJ1-3; length: 11; V: TRBV30; D: NA; DNA: TGTGCCTGGGAGGTGGGAAACACCATATATTTT; CDR3: CAWEVGNTIYF
size: NA; J: TRBJ2-5; length: 15; V: TRBV5-1; D: TRBD2; DNA: TGCGCCAGCAGCTTTCCAGCGGGAAGGGAAGAGACCCAGTACTTC; CDR3: CASSFPAGREETQYF
size: NA; J: TRBJ1-2; length: 15; V: TRBV6-5; D: NA; DNA: TGTGCCAGCAGTTACGATCAGGTGACTAACTATGGCTACACCTTC; CDR3: CASSYDQVTNYGYTF
size: NA; J: TRBJ1-2; length: 15; V: TRBV7-8; D: TRBD1; DNA: TGTGCCAGCAGCTATACAGGGGTGACCGGCTATGGCTACACCTTC; CDR3: CASSYTGVTGYGYTF
size: NA; J: TRBJ1-2; length: 15; V: TRBV19; D: NA; DNA: TGTGCCAGTCAAGCGCGGACTGGGCCGGACTATGGCTACACCTTC; CDR3: CASQARTGPDYGYTF
size: NA; J: TRBJ1-3; length: 12; V: TRBV6-5; D: TRBD1; DNA: TGTGCCAGCAGGATCCAGACAGGGCAGTTATATTTT; CDR3: CASRIQTGQLYF
size: NA; J: TRBJ2-7; length: 13; V: TRBV5-1; D: NA; DNA: TGCGCCAGCAGTCCTGCCGGGTCCTACGAGCAGTACTTC; CDR3: CASSPAGSYEQYF
size: NA; J: TRBJ2-3; length: 17; V: TRBV2; D: TRBD2; DNA: TGTGCCAGCAGTGTTCGCGGGAGGGCCCTCGGCACAGATACGCAGTATTTT; CDR3: CASSVRGRALGTDTQYF
size: few; J: TRBJ1-2; length: 15; V: TRBV10-3; D: TRBD1; DNA: TGTGCCACCCAACCCAGGGACAGCGCCCTCAGGGGCTACACCTTC; CDR3: CATQPRDSALRGYTF
size: NA; J: TRBJ2-7; length: 13; V: TRBV7-2; D: TRBD1; DNA: TGTGCCAGCAGCTTCGGGACAGACTACGAGCAGTACTTC; CDR3: CASSFGTDYEQYF
size: NA; J: TRBJ2-3; length: 16; V: TRBV7-9; D: TRBD1; DNA: TGTGCCAGCAGCCTTCGGACAGGGGGCTCGAGGGATACGCAGTATTTT; CDR3: CASSLRTGGSRDTQYF
size: NA; J: TRBJ1-5; length: 15; V: TRBV5-5; D: NA; DNA: TGTGCCAGCAGCTTTCACGCAGGGCACAATCAGCCCCAGCATTTT; CDR3: CASSFHAGHNQPQHF
size: NA; J: TRBJ2-3; length: 14; V: TRBV11-3; D: NA; DNA: TGTGCCAGCAGCCCTGTGACTGCCACAGATACGCAGTATTTT; CDR3: CASSPVTATDTQYF
size: NA; J: TRBJ1-3; length: 14; V: TRBV5-8; D: NA; DNA: TGTGCCAGCAGCTTGAGAAAGCATGGAAACACCATATATTTT; CDR3: CASSLRKHGNTIYF
size: NA; J: TRBJ2-3; length: 15; V: TRBV7-2; D: TRBD2; DNA: TGTGCCAGCAGCCCTGGGAGGGCTCGGGCAGATACGCAGTATTTT; CDR3: CASSPGRARADTQYF
size: few; J: TRBJ1-1; length: 15; V: TRBV19; D: TRBD1; DNA: TGTGCCAGTAGTATGCCGGTGGGGACAGGGCCAAGGGCTTTCTTT; CDR3: CASSMPVGTGPRAFF
size: NA; J: TRBJ1-1; length: 14; V: TRBV30; D: NA; DNA: TGTACCTGGACCCTAGGGGGAGGGGGCACTGAAGCTTTCTTT; CDR3: CTWTLGGGGTEAFF
size: NA; J: TRBJ2-1; length: 16; V: TRBV7-3; D: TRBD2; DNA: TGTGCCAGCAGCGGAGGTAGCGGGAGTGCGTCTGGTGAGCAGTTCTTC; CDR3: CASSGGSGSASGEQFF
size: NA; J: TRBJ2-1; length: 14; V: TRBV2; D: NA; DNA: TGTGCCAGCAGGACAGGACTAGACTACAATGAGCAGTTCTTC; CDR3: CASRTGLDYNEQFF
size: once; J: TRBJ2-2; length: 15; V: TRBV29-1; D: NA; DNA: TGCAGCGTTGAGGTAGGCAGGGATCACACCGGGGAGCTGTTTTTT; CDR3: CSVEVGRDHTGELFF
size: NA; J: TRBJ2-3; length: 16; V: TRBV10-3; D: NA; DNA: TGTGCCATCAGTGAGACTAGTAATTTTCGGACAGATACGCAGTATTTT; CDR3: CAISETSNFRTDTQYF
size: NA; J: TRBJ2-5; length: 15; V: TRBV7-6; D: NA; DNA: TGTGCCAGCAGCTTAAACAGACAGGTGGAAGAGACCCAGTACTTC; CDR3: CASSLNRQVEETQYF
size: few; J: TRBJ2-1; length: 17; V: TRBV29-1; D: TRBD2; DNA: TGCAGCGTTGAAGATTCTCTGACTAGCGGGAGTCTCAATGAGCAGTTCTTC; CDR3: CSVEDSLTSGSLNEQFF
size: once; J: TRBJ2-4; length: 19; V: TRBV11-2; D: NA; DNA: TGTGCCAGCAGCTTAGAGTTATCTGGGGCCCAGGGCCTAAAAAACATTCAGTACTTC; CDR3: CASSLELSGAQGLKNIQYF
size: NA; J: TRBJ2-3; length: 15; V: TRBV5-1; D: NA; DNA: TGCGCCAGCAGCGTGGGACCTACCGCGGGAGATACGCAGTATTTT; CDR3: CASSVGPTAGDTQYF
size: NA; J: TRBJ1-2; length: 18; V: TRBV27; D: NA; DNA: TGTGCCAGCAGTTTGAAGGGGGGGGACACCCCTCTTAACTATGGCTACACCTTC; CDR3: CASSLKGGDTPLNYGYTF
size: once; J: TRBJ2-1; length: 14; V: TRBV6-1; D: TRBD1; DNA: TGTGCCAGCGAGGGACAGGCAGTGTACAATGAGCAGTTCTTC; CDR3: CASEGQAVYNEQFF
size: few; J: TRBJ2-5; length: 14; V: TRBV14; D: NA; DNA: TGTGCCAGCAGCCCGCTGGGGGCTCAAGAGACCCAGTACTTC; CDR3: CASSPLGAQETQYF
size: NA; J: TRBJ2-5; length: 16; V: TRBV27; D: TRBD2; DNA: TGTGCCAGCAGGGGTCGACTAGCGGGAGCAGCAGAGACCCAGTACTTC; CDR3: CASRGRLAGAAETQYF
size: NA; J: TRBJ2-7; length: 13; V: TRBV5-1; D: TRBD1; DNA: TGCGCCAGCAGCTTACCGACAGGGGGCGAGCAGTACTTC; CDR3: CASSLPTGGEQYF
size: NA; J: TRBJ1-5; length: 20; V: TRBV15; D: TRBD1; DNA: TGTGCCACCAGCAGCGTTGACACTCGGGACAGCCGATATAGCAATCAGCCCCAGCATTTT; CDR3: CATSSVDTRDSRYSNQPQHF
size: once; J: TRBJ1-3; length: 13; V: TRBV30; D: NA; DNA: TGTGCCTGGAGTGTAACAGCTGGAAACACCATATATTTT; CDR3: CAWSVTAGNTIYF
size: few; J: TRBJ1-4; length: 16; V: TRBV7-9; D: NA; DNA: TGTTCCAGCAGCTTACAAGGGGGGGGAACTAATGAAAAACTGTTTTTT; CDR3: CSSSLQGGGTNEKLFF
size: NA; J: TRBJ2-3; length: 12; V: TRBV2; D: TRBD2; DNA: TGTGCCAAGGGGAGGGCCCTGGATACGCAGTATTTT; CDR3: CAKGRALDTQYF
size: NA; J: TRBJ2-1; length: 15; V: TRBV5-1; D: TRBD2; DNA: TGCGCCAGCAGCTTGGGGCTAGCGGGACGGAATGAGCAGTTCTTC; CDR3: CASSLGLAGRNEQFF
size: NA; J: TRBJ2-4; length: 13; V: TRBV6-1; D: TRBD1; DNA: TGTGCCAGCTCCGGGGACAGGAAAAACATTCAGTACTTC; CDR3: CASSGDRKNIQYF
size: NA; J: TRBJ2-1; length: 15; V: TRBV5-1; D: NA; DNA: TGCGCCAGCAGCTTGGTGGAGCCCAAGGACAATGAGCAGTTCTTC; CDR3: CASSLVEPKDNEQFF
size: NA; J: TRBJ1-3; length: 15; V: TRBV4-1; D: TRBD1; DNA: TGCGCCAGCAGCCAAGGGGGACAGTCTGGAAACACCATATATTTT; CDR3: CASSQGGQSGNTIYF
size: NA; J: TRBJ1-1; length: 16; V: TRBV5-1; D: NA; DNA: TGCGCCAGCAGTGAGCTGGACACTAAGGCGGTTACTGAAGCTTTCTTT; CDR3: CASSELDTKAVTEAFF
size: NA; J: TRBJ1-1; length: 15; V: TRBV29-1; D: NA; DNA: TGCAGCGTTGAAGATCACGTACAGGGTAACACTGAAGCTTTCTTT; CDR3: CSVEDHVQGNTEAFF
size: NA; J: TRBJ1-5; length: 17; V: TRBV4-3; D: TRBD1; DNA: TGCGCCAGCAGCCAAAAAAGGGGAACAGGGGTTAATCAGCCCCAGCATTTT; CDR3: CASSQKRGTGVNQPQHF
size: NA; J: TRBJ2-3; length: 14; V: TRBV2; D: TRBD1; DNA: TGTGCCAGCAGTCCCGACAGGGTCTCAGATACGCAGTATTTT; CDR3: CASSPDRVSDTQYF
size: NA; J: TRBJ1-1; length: 15; V: TRBV9; D: NA; DNA: TGTGCCAGCAGCCCCGGCGGGATTGCACACACTGAAGCTTTCTTT; CDR3: CASSPGGIAHTEAFF
size: NA; J: TRBJ2-1; length: 13; V: TRBV2; D: NA; DNA: TGTGCCAGCAGTGTCGGGATCGGTATTGAGCAGTTCTTC; CDR3: CASSVGIGIEQFF
size: few; J: TRBJ1-2; length: 15; V: TRBV7-9; D: NA; DNA: TGTGCCAGCAGAAAAGGGGAGGGGCGCGGCTATGGCTACACCTTC; CDR3: CASRKGEGRGYGYTF
size: NA; J: TRBJ2-1; length: 16; V: TRBV19; D: TRBD1; DNA: TGTGCCAGTAGTACCCCTCCGGGACAGGGGACCGGTGAGCAGTTCTTC; CDR3: CASSTPPGQGTGEQFF
size: NA; J: TRBJ1-4; length: 15; V: TRBV4-2; D: NA; DNA: TGTGCCAGCAGCCAAGATTGGAGCCCTCATGAAAAACTGTTTTTT; CDR3: CASSQDWSPHEKLFF
size: NA; J: TRBJ1-2; length: 13; V: TRBV7-2; D: TRBD1; DNA: TGTGCCAGCAGCTTAGGAGGGACAGGGGGCAACACCTTC; CDR3: CASSLGGTGGNTF
size: NA; J: TRBJ2-7; length: 17; V: TRBV5-1; D: TRBD2; DNA: TGCGCCAGCAGCCCCAGGACTAGCGGAGGAGGTACTCACGAGCAGTACTTC; CDR3: CASSPRTSGGGTHEQYF